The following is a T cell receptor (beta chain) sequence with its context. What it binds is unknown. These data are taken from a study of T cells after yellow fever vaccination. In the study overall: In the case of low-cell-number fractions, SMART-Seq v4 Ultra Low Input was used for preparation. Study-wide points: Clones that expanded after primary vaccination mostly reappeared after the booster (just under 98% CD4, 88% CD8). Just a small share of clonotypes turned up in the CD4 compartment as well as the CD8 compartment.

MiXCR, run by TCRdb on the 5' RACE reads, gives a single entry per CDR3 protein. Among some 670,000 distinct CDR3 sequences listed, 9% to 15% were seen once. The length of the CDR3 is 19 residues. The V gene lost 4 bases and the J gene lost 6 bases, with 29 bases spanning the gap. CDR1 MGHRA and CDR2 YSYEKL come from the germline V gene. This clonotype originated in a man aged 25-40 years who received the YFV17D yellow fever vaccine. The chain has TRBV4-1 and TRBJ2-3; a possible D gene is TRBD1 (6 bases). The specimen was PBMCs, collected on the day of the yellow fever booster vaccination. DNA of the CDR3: TGCGCCAGCAGCCCTGCCAACCCGACAGGTGGGTCACGGGCGGATACGCAGTATTTT. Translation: CASSPANPTGGSRADTQYF.